This TCR beta chain was captured in a study of control samples from healthy donors and cancer patients. Sequencing was performed with immunoSEQ multiplex PCR; in TCRdb, only in-frame clones are kept and a portion is missing. The table lists 73,000 or so clones, roughly 87% of them singletons. This clone is a singleton in its sample. Material for sequencing was blood. The TCR comes from a woman aged 50 to 60 in good health.

DNA of the CDR3: TGTGCCAGTAGTATAGTACCCGGGGAGACCCAGTACTTC. It is translated as CASSIVPGETQYF. V gene TRBV19 combines with J gene TRBJ2-5; no clear D gene. Trimming pared 1 base from V and 5 bases from J, leaving 8 bases between. In germline, CDR1 is LNHDA, CDR2 SQIVND (reference sequence). The CDR3 consists of 13 residues.